Given below is one TCR beta chain in context. The target antigen is unknown. The data stem from a study of T cell repertoires in cytomegalovirus infection. As for the study in general: Epitope selection comprised recently identified HLA-C-restricted CMV epitopes and well-studied HLA-B-restricted CMV epitopes. Both a matching HLA type and CMV infection were indicated by public TCR beta signatures.

In TCRdb, the reads were re-called with MiXCR into one record per CDR3 protein. Here the sample spans approximately 770,000 distinct CDR3 sequences, about 29% being singletons. Study-wide findings and caveats: The ex vivo response was dominated by HLA-C-restricted CMV-specific TCR beta clonotypes. Summed public TCR beta family frequency identified CMV carriers bearing the relevant HLA.

Germline V gene lookup returns CDR1 SGDLS and CDR2 YYNGEE. The CDR3 runs 15 residues. V shed 2 bases and J 4 bases; nucleotides not matched to a gene: 4. V and J are TRBV9 and TRBJ1-4, with 8 bases fitting TRBD1. This TCR came from a human donor in good health (CMV status not recorded). Some clones in this sample may be carry-over from other donors' samples. Sequenced material: cultured CD8+ T cells from PBMCs, taken from culture after CMV antigen stimulation. Here the CDR3 reads CASSVRTGNNEKLFF. CDR3 nucleotides: TGTGCCAGCAGCGTTCGGACAGGGAATAATGAAAAACTGTTTTTT.